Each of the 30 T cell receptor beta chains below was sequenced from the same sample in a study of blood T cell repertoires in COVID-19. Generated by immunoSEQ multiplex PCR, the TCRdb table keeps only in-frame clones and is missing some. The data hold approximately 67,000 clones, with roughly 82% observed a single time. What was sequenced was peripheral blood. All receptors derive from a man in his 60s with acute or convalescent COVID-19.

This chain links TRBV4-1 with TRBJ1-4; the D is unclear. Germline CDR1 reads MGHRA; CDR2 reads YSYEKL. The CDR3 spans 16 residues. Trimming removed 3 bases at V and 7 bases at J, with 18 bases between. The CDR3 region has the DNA TGCGCCAGCAGCCAGCCTGGAGGGAAGGGAAGTGAAAAACTGTTTTTT. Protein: CASSQPGGKGSEKLFF.

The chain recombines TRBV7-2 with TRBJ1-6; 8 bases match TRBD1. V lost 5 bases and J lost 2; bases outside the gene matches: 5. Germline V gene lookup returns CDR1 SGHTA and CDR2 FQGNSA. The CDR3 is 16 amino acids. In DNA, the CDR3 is TGTGCCAGCAGCCTAGACAGGGGTCCCTATAATTCACCCCTCCACTTT. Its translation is CASSLDRGPYNSPLHF.

For the CDR3, the DNA is TGTGCCACCAGTGATTTCGCCCCAGGGGGAGAGACCCAGTACTTC. Its translation: CATSDFAPGGETQYF. The chain uses TRBV24-1 and TRBJ2-5; 7 bases fit TRBD1. The V and J ends lost 1 base and 4 bases, in that order; junction bases with no gene match: 5. CDR3 size: 15 residues. Germline CDR1 KGHDR, CDR2 SFDVKD.

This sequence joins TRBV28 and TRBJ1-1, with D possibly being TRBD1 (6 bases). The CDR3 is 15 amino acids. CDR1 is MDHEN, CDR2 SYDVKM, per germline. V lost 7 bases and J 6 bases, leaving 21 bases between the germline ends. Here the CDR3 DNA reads TGTGCCAGCAACGAACCGGGGGGCGTTGATTCTGAAGCTTTCTTT. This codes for CASNEPGGVDSEAFF.

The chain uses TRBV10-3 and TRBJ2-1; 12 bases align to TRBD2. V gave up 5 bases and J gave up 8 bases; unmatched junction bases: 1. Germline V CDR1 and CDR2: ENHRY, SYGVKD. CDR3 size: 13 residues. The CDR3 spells CAISLAGGDEQFF. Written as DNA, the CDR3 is TGTGCCATCAGTCTAGCGGGGGGGGATGAGCAGTTCTTC.

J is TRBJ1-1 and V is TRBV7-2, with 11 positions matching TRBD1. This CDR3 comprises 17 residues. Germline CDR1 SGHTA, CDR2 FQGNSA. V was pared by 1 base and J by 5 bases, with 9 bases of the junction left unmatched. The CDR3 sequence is CASSLDPPGTGGTEAFF. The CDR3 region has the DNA TGTGCCAGCAGCTTAGATCCTCCTGGGACAGGGGGGACTGAAGCTTTCTTT. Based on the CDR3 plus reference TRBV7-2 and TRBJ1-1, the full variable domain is GAGVSQSPSNKVTEKGKDVELRCDPISGHTALYWYRQSLGQGLEFLIYFQGNSAPDKSGLPSDRFSAERTGGSVSTLTIQRTQQEDSAVYLCASSLDPPGTGGTEAFFGQGTRLTVV.

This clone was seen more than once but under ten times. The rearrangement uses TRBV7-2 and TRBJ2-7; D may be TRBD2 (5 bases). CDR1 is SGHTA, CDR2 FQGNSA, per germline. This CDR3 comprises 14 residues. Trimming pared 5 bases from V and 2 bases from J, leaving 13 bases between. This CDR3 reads CASSRGRGTYEQYF. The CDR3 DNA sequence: TGTGCCAGCAGCCGCGGACGAGGGACCTACGAGCAGTACTTC.

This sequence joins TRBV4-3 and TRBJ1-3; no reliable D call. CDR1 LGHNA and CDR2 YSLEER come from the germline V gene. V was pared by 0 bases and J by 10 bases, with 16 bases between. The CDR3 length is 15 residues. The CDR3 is CASSQDAGQPSTIYF. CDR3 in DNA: TGCGCCAGCAGCCAAGACGCGGGCCAACCTTCAACCATATATTTT.

The CDR3, as DNA: TGTGCCAGCAGCTCCAACAGGGCACTTATCACTGAAGCTTTCTTT. It translates to CASSSNRALITEAFF. The chain has TRBV5-5 and TRBJ1-1; possible D gene TRBD1, 6 bases. Germline V gene sequence: CDR1 SGHKS, CDR2 YYEKEE (reference sequence). The length of the CDR3 is 15 residues. V was pared by 3 bases and J by 4 bases, with 16 bases between.

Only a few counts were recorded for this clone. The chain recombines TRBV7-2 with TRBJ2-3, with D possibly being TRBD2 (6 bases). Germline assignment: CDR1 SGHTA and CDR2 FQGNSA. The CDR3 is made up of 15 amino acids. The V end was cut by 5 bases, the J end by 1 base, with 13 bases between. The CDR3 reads CASSLFGGGTDTQYF. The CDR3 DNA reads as TGTGCCAGCAGCCTTTTCGGCGGGGGCACAGATACGCAGTATTTT.

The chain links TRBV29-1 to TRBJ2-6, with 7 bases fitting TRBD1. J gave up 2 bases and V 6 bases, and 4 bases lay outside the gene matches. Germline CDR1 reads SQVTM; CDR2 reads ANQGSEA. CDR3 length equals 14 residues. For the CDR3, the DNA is TGCAGCGTCTATGGACAGGCTGGGGCCAACGTCCTGACTTTC. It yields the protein CSVYGQAGANVLTF.

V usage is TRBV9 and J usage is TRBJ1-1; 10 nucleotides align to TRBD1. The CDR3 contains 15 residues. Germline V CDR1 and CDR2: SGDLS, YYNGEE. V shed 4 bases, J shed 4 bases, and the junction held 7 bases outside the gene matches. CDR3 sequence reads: CASSPSTGGVTEAFF. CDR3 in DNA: TGTGCCAGCAGCCCCTCGACAGGGGGCGTCACTGAAGCTTTCTTT.

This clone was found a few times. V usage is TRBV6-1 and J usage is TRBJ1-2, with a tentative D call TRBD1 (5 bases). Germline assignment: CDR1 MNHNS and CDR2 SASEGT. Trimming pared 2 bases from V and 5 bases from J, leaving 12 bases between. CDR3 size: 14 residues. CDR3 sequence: CASSEMGGTYGYTF. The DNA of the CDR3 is TGTGCCAGCAGTGAAATGGGGGGAACATATGGCTACACCTTC.

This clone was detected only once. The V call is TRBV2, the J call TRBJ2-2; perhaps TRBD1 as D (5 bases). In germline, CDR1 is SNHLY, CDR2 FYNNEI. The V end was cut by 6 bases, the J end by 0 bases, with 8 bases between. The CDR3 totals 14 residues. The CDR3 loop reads CASSRQSNTGELFF. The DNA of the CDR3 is TGTGCCAGCAGCCGACAGTCGAACACCGGGGAGCTGTTTTTT.

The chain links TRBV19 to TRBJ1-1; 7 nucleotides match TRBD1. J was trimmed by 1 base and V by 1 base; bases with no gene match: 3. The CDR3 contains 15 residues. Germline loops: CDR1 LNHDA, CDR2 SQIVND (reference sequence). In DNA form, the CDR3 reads TGTGCCAGTAGTATAGGAGGGGGCGGGAACACTGAAGCTTTCTTT. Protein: CASSIGGGGNTEAFF.

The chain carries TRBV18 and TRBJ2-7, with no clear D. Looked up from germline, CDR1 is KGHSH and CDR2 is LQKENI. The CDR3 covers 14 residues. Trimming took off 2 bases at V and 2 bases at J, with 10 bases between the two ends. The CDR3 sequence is CASSPSAVTYEQYF. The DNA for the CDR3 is TGTGCCAGCTCACCATCCGCGGTGACCTACGAGCAGTACTTC.

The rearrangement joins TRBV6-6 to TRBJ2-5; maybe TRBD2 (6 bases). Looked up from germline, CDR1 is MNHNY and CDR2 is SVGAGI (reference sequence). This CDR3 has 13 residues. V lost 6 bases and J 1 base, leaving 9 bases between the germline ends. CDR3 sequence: CASRRGGQETQYF. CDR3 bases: TGTGCCAGCAGGCGGGGAGGCCAAGAGACCCAGTACTTC.

The CDR3 bases are TGTGCCAGCAGTCCTAACAGGGTCGATGAGCAGTTCTTC. It specifies CASSPNRVDEQFF. The gene calls are TRBV12-3 or TRBV12-4 and TRBJ2-1; D may be TRBD1 (6 bases). The CDR3 is 13 amino acids. Trimming cost V 5 bases and J 8 bases, with 13 bases left between them.

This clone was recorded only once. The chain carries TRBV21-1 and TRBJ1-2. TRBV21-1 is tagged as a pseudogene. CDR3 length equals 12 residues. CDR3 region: CASSKPVNGYTF. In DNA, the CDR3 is TGTGCCAGCAGCAAACCGGTGAATGGCTACACCTTC.

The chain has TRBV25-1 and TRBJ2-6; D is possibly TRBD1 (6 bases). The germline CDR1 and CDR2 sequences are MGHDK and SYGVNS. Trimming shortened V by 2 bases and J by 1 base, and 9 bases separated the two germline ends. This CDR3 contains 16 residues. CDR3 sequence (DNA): TGTGCCAGCAGTGAAAACAGGGATTCTGGGGCCAACGTCCTGACTTTC. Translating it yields CASSENRDSGANVLTF.

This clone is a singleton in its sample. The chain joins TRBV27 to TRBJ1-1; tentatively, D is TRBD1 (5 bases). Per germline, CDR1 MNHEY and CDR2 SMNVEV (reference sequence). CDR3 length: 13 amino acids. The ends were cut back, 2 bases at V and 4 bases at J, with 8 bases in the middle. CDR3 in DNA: TGTGCCAGCAGTTTACAGGGCCCCACTGAAGCTTTCTTT. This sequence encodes CASSLQGPTEAFF.

This CDR3 is CASSPQRGPSYEQYV. The DNA of the CDR3 is TGTGCCAGCAGCCCCCAGAGGGGGCCCTCCTACGAGCAGTACGTC. The V gene is TRBV11-1, the J gene TRBJ2-7, with 7 bases fitting TRBD1. The CDR3 has 15 residues. Germline values: CDR1 SGHAT, CDR2 FQDESV (reference sequence). Unmatched junction bases numbered 7, after V lost 5 bases and J lost 0 bases.

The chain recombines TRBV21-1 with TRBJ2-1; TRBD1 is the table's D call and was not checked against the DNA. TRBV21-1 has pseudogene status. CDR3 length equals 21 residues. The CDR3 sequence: CASSKVGTGGFISLPYNEQFF. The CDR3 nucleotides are TGTGCCAGCAGCAAAGTTGGGACAGGGGGTTTTATTTCCCTCCCCTACAATGAGCAGTTCTTC.

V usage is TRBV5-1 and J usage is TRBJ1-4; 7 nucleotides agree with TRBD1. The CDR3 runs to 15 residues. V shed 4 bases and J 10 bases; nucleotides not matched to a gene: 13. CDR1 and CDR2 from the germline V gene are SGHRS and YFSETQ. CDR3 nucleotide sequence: TGCGCCAGCAGCGCCACCGGGACAGATATTGCAAAACTGTTTTTT. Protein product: CASSATGTDIAKLFF.

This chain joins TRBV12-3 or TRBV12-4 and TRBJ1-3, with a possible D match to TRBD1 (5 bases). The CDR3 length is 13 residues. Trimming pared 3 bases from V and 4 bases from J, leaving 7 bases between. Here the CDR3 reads CASSLDNGNTIYF. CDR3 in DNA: TGTGCCAGCAGTTTGGACAACGGAAACACCATATATTTT.

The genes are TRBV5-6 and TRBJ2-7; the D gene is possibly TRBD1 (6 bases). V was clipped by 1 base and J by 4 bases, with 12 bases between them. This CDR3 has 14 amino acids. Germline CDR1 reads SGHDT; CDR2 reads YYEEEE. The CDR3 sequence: CASSLSGRGYEQYF. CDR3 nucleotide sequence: TGTGCCAGCAGCTTGTCAGGCAGGGGATACGAGCAGTACTTC.

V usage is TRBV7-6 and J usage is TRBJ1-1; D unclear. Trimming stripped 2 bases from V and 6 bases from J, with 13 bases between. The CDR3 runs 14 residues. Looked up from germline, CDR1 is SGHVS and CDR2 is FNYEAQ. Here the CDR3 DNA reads TGTGCCAGCAGCTTAATCGGGTCTCGAGCTGAAGCTTTCTTT. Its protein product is CASSLIGSRAEAFF.

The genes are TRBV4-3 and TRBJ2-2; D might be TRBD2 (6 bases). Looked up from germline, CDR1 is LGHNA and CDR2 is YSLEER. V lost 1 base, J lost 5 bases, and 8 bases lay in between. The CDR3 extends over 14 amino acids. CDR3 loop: CASSQARGTGELFF. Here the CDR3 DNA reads TGCGCCAGCAGCCAAGCCCGGGGGACCGGGGAGCTGTTTTTT.

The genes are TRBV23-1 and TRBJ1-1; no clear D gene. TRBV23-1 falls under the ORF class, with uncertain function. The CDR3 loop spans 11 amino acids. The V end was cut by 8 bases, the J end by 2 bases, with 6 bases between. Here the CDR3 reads CASSINTEAFF. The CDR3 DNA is TGCGCCAGCTCCATTAACACTGAAGCTTTCTTT.

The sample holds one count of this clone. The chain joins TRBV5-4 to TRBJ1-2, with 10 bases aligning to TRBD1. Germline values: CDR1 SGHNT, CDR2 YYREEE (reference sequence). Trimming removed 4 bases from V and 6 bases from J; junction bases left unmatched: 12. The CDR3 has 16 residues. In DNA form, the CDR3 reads TGTGCCAGCAGCCCTGAACCGGGACAGGGGTTTAATGGCTACACCTTC. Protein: CASSPEPGQGFNGYTF.